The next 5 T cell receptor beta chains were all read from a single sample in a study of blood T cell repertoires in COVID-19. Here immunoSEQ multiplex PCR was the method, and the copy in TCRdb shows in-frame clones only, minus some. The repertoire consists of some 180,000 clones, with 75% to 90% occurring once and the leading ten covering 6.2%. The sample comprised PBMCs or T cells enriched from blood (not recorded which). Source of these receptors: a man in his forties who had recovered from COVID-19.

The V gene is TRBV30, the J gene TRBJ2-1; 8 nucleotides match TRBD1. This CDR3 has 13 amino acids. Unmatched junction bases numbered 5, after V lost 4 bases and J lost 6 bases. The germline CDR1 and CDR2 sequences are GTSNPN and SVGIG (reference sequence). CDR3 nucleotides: TGTGCCTGGACCCCAACAGGGGGCAATGAGCAGTTCTTC. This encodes CAWTPTGGNEQFF.

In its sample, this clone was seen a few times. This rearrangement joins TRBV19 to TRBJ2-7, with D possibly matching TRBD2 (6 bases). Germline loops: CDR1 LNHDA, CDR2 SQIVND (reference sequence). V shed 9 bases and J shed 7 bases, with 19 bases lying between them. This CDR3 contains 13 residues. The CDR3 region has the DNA TGTGCCAGCAATATCCCTCCCGGGGGAGAGCAGTACTTC. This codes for CASNIPPGGEQYF.

As DNA, the CDR3 is TGTGCCTGGAAAGCTCCGGTGACCTACGAGCAGTACTTC. Amino acids: CAWKAPVTYEQYF. This rearrangement joins TRBV30 to TRBJ2-7; D gene uncertain. Deletions cut 4 bases from V and 2 bases from J, with 12 bases between. The CDR3 runs to 13 residues. In germline, CDR1 is GTSNPN, CDR2 SVGIG (reference sequence).

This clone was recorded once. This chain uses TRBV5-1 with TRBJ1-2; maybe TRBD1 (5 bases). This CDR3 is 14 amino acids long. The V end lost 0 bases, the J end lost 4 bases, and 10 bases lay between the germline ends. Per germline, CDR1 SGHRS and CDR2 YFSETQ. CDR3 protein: CASSLGQLLYGYTF. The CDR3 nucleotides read TGCGCCAGCAGCTTGGGACAGCTACTCTATGGCTACACCTTC.

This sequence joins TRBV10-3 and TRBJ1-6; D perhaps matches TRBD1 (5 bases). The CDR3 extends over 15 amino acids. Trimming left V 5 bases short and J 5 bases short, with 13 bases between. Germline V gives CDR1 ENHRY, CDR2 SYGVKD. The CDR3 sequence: CAISQLQGDNSPLHF. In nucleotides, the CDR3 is TGTGCCATCAGTCAACTCCAGGGTGATAATTCACCCCTCCACTTT.